These 32 T cell receptor beta chains originate from one sample sequenced in a study of T-cell reconstitution after alpha-beta-depleted transplantation in children. The TCRbeta library incorporated unique molecular identifiers. TCRdb ran MiXCR on the PCR reads and lists one entry per CDR3 protein. The sample lists 600,000 or so distinct CDR3 sequences, under 25% occurring once. Here the sequenced sample was PBMCs, mostly from graft donor cells, taken 360 days after TCRalphabeta/CD19-depleted stem cell transplant. These receptors were collected from a boy under three years old who had a stem cell transplant for acute myeloid leukemia, so the T cells may come from the graft donor.

The V call is TRBV10-3, the J call TRBJ2-7, with D perhaps assigned TRBD1 or TRBD2 (5 bases each). Germline CDR1 reads ENHRY; CDR2 reads SYGVKD. V gave up 0 bases and J gave up 3 bases, with 6 bases separating them. This CDR3 spans 13 amino acids. CDR3 bases: TGTGCCATCAGTGAGTCTGGGGGCTACGAGCAGTACGTC. Translating gives CAISESGGYEQYV.

The chain is built from TRBV6-5 and TRBJ1-5; no firm D call. Trimming took 2 bases from V and 6 from J, leaving 8 bases between them. This CDR3 contains 13 residues. Germline CDR1 and CDR2: MNHEY and SVGAGI. In DNA form, the CDR3 reads TGTGCCAGCAGTTACCGCCGGGGTCAGCCCCAGCATTTT. Protein product: CASSYRRGQPQHF.

The chain links TRBV28 to TRBJ2-1; D tentatively reads TRBD1 or TRBD2 (6 bases each). This CDR3 comprises 15 residues. The V end lost 1 base, the J end lost 5 bases, and 12 bases lay between the germline ends. Germline lookup yields CDR1 MDHEN and CDR2 SYDVKM. The CDR3 nucleotides are TGTGCCAGCAGTTTATTGGAGGGGGTGAACAATGAGCAGTTCTTC. It yields the protein CASSLLEGVNNEQFF.

This clonotype came up a few times. The rearrangement joins TRBV20-1 to TRBJ2-2; 10 positions agree with TRBD1. This CDR3 has 15 amino acids. V lost 3 bases, J lost 7 bases, and 8 bases stayed unmatched. Germline V lookup: CDR1 DFQATT, CDR2 SNEGSKA (reference sequence). The CDR3 loop is CSARATGGLIGELFF. CDR3 DNA: TGCAGTGCTAGGGCGACAGGGGGCCTGATCGGGGAGCTGTTTTTT.

This clonotype was observed many times. The gene calls are TRBV20-1 and TRBJ1-1, with 9 positions matching TRBD1. V dropped 6 bases and J dropped 5; count of bases not matched to a gene: 7. CDR1 is DFQATT and CDR2 is SNEGSKA in the germline V gene (reference sequence). This CDR3 contains 13 residues. CDR3 sequence reads: CSAETGGGTEAFF. For the CDR3, the DNA is TGCAGTGCCGAGACAGGGGGTGGAACTGAAGCTTTCTTT.

There are a few counts of this clonotype. The rearrangement uses TRBV12-3 or TRBV12-4 and TRBJ2-1; 10 bases map to TRBD1. Losses at the gene ends were 4 bases for V and 7 bases for J; bases not matched to a gene: 4. This CDR3 has 14 residues. This CDR3 is CASSWTGGRNEQFF. CDR3 nucleotides: TGTGCCAGCAGTTGGACAGGGGGTCGGAATGAGCAGTTCTTC.

This clonotype was recorded at least ten times. This chain links TRBV20-1 with TRBJ2-7, with 8 bases matching TRBD1. The V and J ends lost 2 bases and 2 bases, in that order; junction bases with no gene match: 2. The CDR3 length is 13 residues. Germline CDR1 and CDR2: DFQATT and SNEGSKA (reference sequence). The CDR3 protein is CSARLQGAYEQYF. In DNA form, the CDR3 reads TGCAGTGCTAGACTACAGGGGGCCTACGAGCAGTACTTC.

This clonotype was counted ten times or more. This rearrangement joins TRBV5-1 to TRBJ2-2; D is undetermined. Germline V CDR1 and CDR2: SGHRS, YFSETQ. The V end lost 0 bases, the J end lost 3 bases, and 9 bases lay between the germline ends. This CDR3 comprises 15 residues. CDR3 sequence: CASSLERYYTGELFF. The CDR3 nucleotides read TGCGCCAGCAGCTTGGAAAGGTACTACACCGGGGAGCTGTTTTTT.

This clonotype appeared a few times. The V and J genes are TRBV11-2 and TRBJ2-5; no reliable D call. V lost 4 bases and J lost 5, with 20 bases in between. This CDR3 is 16 amino acids long. The germline V gene encodes CDR1 SGHAT and CDR2 FQNNGV. The DNA for the CDR3 is TGTGCCAGCAGCTCACGCCCCTCAGGATTGGGGGAGACCCAGTACTTC. It encodes CASSSRPSGLGETQYF.

This chain joins TRBV20-1 and TRBJ2-3, with a tentative D call TRBD2 (5 bases). This CDR3 contains 17 residues. V was shortened by 0 bases and J by 1 base, with 17 bases between the two germline ends. Germline V gene lookup returns CDR1 DFQATT and CDR2 SNEGSKA (reference sequence). The CDR3 nucleotides are TGCAGTGCTAGAGATACTAGGGCTCGGCAGGGCACAGATACGCAGTATTTT. Residues: CSARDTRARQGTDTQYF.

This clonotype was picked up a small number of times. The J gene is TRBJ2-1, the V gene TRBV7-8; 10 bases are a match to TRBD1. Germline V gives CDR1 SGHVS, CDR2 FQNEAQ. This CDR3 is 13 amino acids long. V was clipped by 4 bases and J by 8 bases; unmatched bases: 2. The DNA for the CDR3 is TGTGCCAGCAGCTGGGGACAGGGGCATGAGCAGTTCTTC. Translated, it gives CASSWGQGHEQFF.

This clonotype was picked up one time. The chain is built from TRBV6-2 or TRBV6-3 and TRBJ2-6; D uncertain. The CDR3 is 15 residues long. CDR1 and CDR2 from the germline V gene are MNHEY and SVGEGT. With 8 bases removed from V and 2 bases from J, the gap between germline ends came to 13 bases. The CDR3 loop is CASGAGATGANVLTF. CDR3 nucleotides: TGTGCCAGCGGAGCAGGTGCTACTGGGGCCAACGTCCTGACTTTC.

CDR3 amino acids: CASSPVIPDTQYF. For the CDR3, the DNA is TGCGCCAGCAGCCCCGTCATACCAGATACGCAGTATTTT. This chain links TRBV4-3 with TRBJ2-3; D unclear. The CDR3 length is 13 residues. CDR1 LGHNA and CDR2 YSLEER come from the germline V gene. Trimming stripped 4 bases from V and 4 bases from J, with 9 bases between.

This clonotype turned up a few times. This rearrangement joins TRBV6-5 to TRBJ1-1, with D hard to call. V dropped 6 bases and J dropped 1 base, with 6 bases sitting between them. This CDR3 contains 12 residues. Germline-derived CDR1 and CDR2 are MNHEY and SVGAGI. The CDR3 DNA sequence: TGTGCCAGCAGAACTACGAACACTGAAGCTTTCTTT. It specifies CASRTTNTEAFF.

This chain links TRBV29-1 with TRBJ2-5; 9 bases align to TRBD1. CDR1 and CDR2 (germline): SQVTM, ANQGSEA. Losses at the gene ends were 7 bases for V and 5 bases for J; bases not matched to a gene: 5. CDR3 size: 12 residues. This CDR3 reads CSAGTGTETQYF. The CDR3 coding sequence is TGCAGCGCAGGGACAGGGACGGAGACCCAGTACTTC.

This clonotype showed up many times. The chain joins TRBV25-1 to TRBJ1-4, with D maybe TRBD1 (5 bases). The CDR3 consists of 14 residues. Trimming removed 1 base at V and 6 bases at J, with 9 bases between. Germline V lookup: CDR1 MGHDK, CDR2 SYGVNS. CDR3 protein: CASSEWGSDEKLFF. For the CDR3, the DNA is TGTGCCAGCAGTGAATGGGGGTCTGATGAAAAACTGTTTTTT.

The chain is built from TRBV6-1 and TRBJ2-5, with 13 nucleotides matching TRBD2. Trimming removed 5 bases from V and 4 bases from J; junction bases left unmatched: 13. The CDR3 sequence is 18 residues long. Germline CDR1 MNHNS, CDR2 SASEGT. The CDR3 sequence: CASSTQLAGGPYVETQYF. The CDR3 DNA sequence: TGTGCCAGCAGTACCCAACTAGCGGGGGGGCCCTATGTAGAGACCCAGTACTTC.

The sample holds a few counts of this clonotype. V gene TRBV5-5 combines with J gene TRBJ2-1, with TRBD2 matching over 7 bases. In germline, CDR1 is SGHKS, CDR2 YYEKEE (reference sequence). The CDR3 length is 17 residues. V lost 1 base and J lost 0; bases outside the gene matches: 7. The CDR3 here is CASSLLSRGSSYNEQFF. CDR3 bases: TGTGCCAGCAGCTTGCTCTCGCGGGGGAGCTCCTACAATGAGCAGTTCTTC. The full variable domain, its missing parts supplied by reference TRBV5-5 and TRBJ2-1, is DAGVTQSPTHLIKTRGQQVTLRCSPISGHKSVSWYQQVLGQGPQFIFQYYEKEERGRGNFPDRFSARQFPNYSSELNVNALLLGDSALYLCASSLLSRGSSYNEQFFGPGTRLTVL.

V is TRBV12-3 or TRBV12-4 and J is TRBJ2-7; no clear D gene. V lost 6 bases and J lost 3, with 15 bases in between. The CDR3 spans 14 residues. In DNA, the CDR3 is TGTGCCAGCAGCCAATACCGGACGGGCTACGAGCAGTACTTC. Its translation: CASSQYRTGYEQYF.

This clonotype has at least ten counts. The gene calls are TRBV28 and TRBJ2-7, with a possible D match to TRBD1 (6 bases). The CDR3 contains 15 residues. V lost 2 bases and J 1 base, leaving 12 bases between the germline ends. Germline V lookup: CDR1 MDHEN, CDR2 SYDVKM. The CDR3 region is CASSLGGAESYEQYV. Written as DNA, the CDR3 is TGTGCCAGCAGTTTAGGGGGCGCGGAGTCCTACGAGCAGTACGTC.

At least ten counts were recorded for this clonotype. The chain uses TRBV12-3 or TRBV12-4 and TRBJ2-5; 8 bases fit TRBD1. V was pared by 5 bases and J by 2 bases, with 7 bases of the junction left unmatched. The CDR3 extends over 15 amino acids. CDR3 nucleotide sequence: TGTGCCAGCAGTCGCCGACAGGGGATTCAAGAGACCCAGTACTTC. It is translated as CASSRRQGIQETQYF.

A few counts support this clonotype. This CDR3 reads CASSGQEYSNQPQHF. For the CDR3, the DNA is TGTGCCAGCAGTGGACAGGAATATAGCAATCAGCCCCAGCATTTT. The chain has TRBV6-1 and TRBJ1-5; D is perhaps TRBD1 (6 bases). Between the trimmed V and J ends, which lost 4 bases and 0 bases, there was a span of 10 bases. This CDR3 contains 15 residues. The germline CDR1 and CDR2 sequences are MNHNS and SASEGT.

The CDR3 sequence: CSATQTGYQETQYF. The CDR3 DNA is TGCAGTGCTACCCAAACAGGGTACCAAGAGACCCAGTACTTC. This chain uses TRBV20-1 with TRBJ2-5; possibly TRBD1 for D (6 bases). Trimming stripped 4 bases from V and 0 bases from J, with 12 bases between. CDR1 is DFQATT and CDR2 is SNEGSKA in the germline V gene (reference sequence). CDR3 length: 14 residues.

This clonotype has a count of ten or more. The chain is built from TRBV20-1 and TRBJ1-5, with 7 bases that match TRBD1. J lost 3 bases, V lost 1 base, and 3 bases had no gene match. The CDR3 consists of 14 residues. From germline, CDR1 is DFQATT and CDR2 SNEGSKA (reference sequence). DNA for the CDR3: TGCAGTGCTAGAGGACAGGGAAACAATCAGCCCCAGCATTTT. It encodes CSARGQGNNQPQHF.

This chain links TRBV6-2 or TRBV6-3 with TRBJ1-5, with a weak D call TRBD1 (5 bases). Germline V gene sequence: CDR1 MNHEY, CDR2 SVGEGT. The germline V and J ends were trimmed by 4 bases and 5 bases, with 18 bases remaining between them. This CDR3 is built from 16 residues. CDR3: CASSFGFITGDQPQHF. The CDR3 DNA reads TGTGCCAGCAGTTTTGGATTCATTACAGGCGATCAGCCCCAGCATTTT.

J is TRBJ1-5 and V is TRBV5-6; D might be TRBD1 (5 bases). The germline CDR1 and CDR2 sequences are SGHDT and YYEEEE. The CDR3 covers 14 residues. The V gene lost 1 base and the J gene lost 3 bases, with 8 bases spanning the gap. The CDR3 spells CASSLRQHNQPQHF. The CDR3 nucleotides read TGTGCCAGCAGCTTGAGACAGCACAATCAGCCCCAGCATTTT.

This clonotype came up many times. This chain connects TRBV12-3 or TRBV12-4 to TRBJ2-1; TRBD2 is a possible D gene (6 bases). CDR3 length: 16 amino acids. V lost 8 bases and J 6 bases, leaving 23 bases between the germline ends. CDR3 sequence reads: CASCPPGTYTPNEQFF. CDR3 bases: TGTGCCAGCTGCCCCCCCGGGACTTACACTCCCAATGAGCAGTTCTTC.

Worth noting for this clonotype: Given a much more abundant clone one base away, this may be a read error. The CDR3 coding sequence is TGTGCCAGCAGCCAAGCAGGCGGGGACTACACAGATACGCAGTATTTT. This translates into CASSQAGGDYTDTQYF. V gene TRBV14 combines with J gene TRBJ2-3; 7 bases map to TRBD2. Trimming at V came to 1 base and at J to 2 bases, leaving 6 bases not matched to a gene. The germline V gene encodes CDR1 SGHDN and CDR2 FVKESK. The CDR3 contains 16 residues.

This clonotype was seen at least ten times. V usage is TRBV6-1 and J usage is TRBJ1-1, with D possibly being TRBD1 (5 bases). The V gene's germline CDR1 is MNHNS and CDR2 SASEGT. CDR3 length: 13 amino acids. Trimming left V 10 bases short and J 2 bases short, with 14 bases between. The DNA of the CDR3 is TGTGCCACCCGGGGGACTCTCAACACTGAAGCTTTCTTT. It translates to CATRGTLNTEAFF.

The rearrangement links TRBV7-2 to TRBJ2-7; D gene ambiguous. The CDR3 has 14 residues. Germline CDR1 and CDR2: SGHTA and FQGNSA. Trimming took off 1 base at V and 1 base at J, with 8 bases between the two ends. The CDR3 sequence: CASSLGSRSYEQYF. The CDR3 DNA sequence: TGTGCCAGCAGCTTAGGTTCCCGTTCCTACGAGCAGTACTTC.

Many counts were recorded for this clonotype. The chain combines TRBV5-1 with TRBJ1-6, with a possible D match to TRBD1 (5 bases). Trimming took 0 bases from V and 7 from J, leaving 11 bases between them. The germline V gene encodes CDR1 SGHRS and CDR2 YFSETQ. The CDR3 extends over 15 amino acids. CDR3 region: CASSLGEGRNSPLHF. The CDR3 DNA reads as TGCGCCAGCAGCTTGGGTGAGGGGCGAAATTCACCCCTCCACTTT.

This clonotype has ten or more counts. The rearrangement joins TRBV7-2 to TRBJ1-5; 9 bases match TRBD1. V lost 1 base, J lost 3 bases, and 1 base stayed unmatched. Germline assignment: CDR1 SGHTA and CDR2 FQGNSA. This CDR3 is 15 amino acids long. The CDR3 DNA is TGTGCCAGCAGCTTAGGGACAGGGGCCAATCAGCCCCAGCATTTT. This codes for CASSLGTGANQPQHF.